This T cell receptor (beta chain) was obtained from a study of cytomegalovirus exposure and HLA in healthy donors. Study in general: Both the 120 validation repertoires and the roughly 700 first-cohort repertoires used the same platform, as reported by a later analysis.

The CDR3 has 13 residues. The germline V gene has CDR1 MDHEN and CDR2 SYDVKM. Trimming pared 3 bases from V and 3 bases from J, leaving 5 bases between. Clones were read by immunoSEQ multiplex PCR, and TCRdb kept only the in-frame ones, dropping some. The data show some 65,000 clones, 94% seen once. The donors were part of the validation cohort, which consisted of under 150 subjects and was separate from the first cohort of 666 subjects. Whole-study results and caveats: Specificity of three CMV-associated chains for CMV antigens was verified in vitro. A list of about 160 TCR beta chains associated with cytomegalovirus was given.

Points on this clone: Its matching antigen is unknown.

The sample was PBMCs. The sequence was obtained from a man between 18 and 29 years old in good health and CMV-seropositive. V is TRBV28 and J is TRBJ2-2; D gene unclear. CDR3 protein: CASSFTDTGELFF. Written as DNA, the CDR3 is TGTGCCAGCAGTTTTACGGACACCGGGGAGCTGTTTTTT.